Listed below are T cell receptor beta chains from one sample, sequenced in a study of T cell repertoires in cytomegalovirus infection. TCRdb re-derived calls from the reads in MiXCR, one entry per CDR3 protein. Of roughly 300,000 distinct CDR3 sequences in the sample, around 9.5% are singletons; the top ten hold around 4.5%. Sequencing input: PBMCs. The receptor set was obtained from a human donor in good health (CMV status not recorded). Some clones in this sample may be carry-over from other donors' samples. Each CDR3 is given with its conserved first and last residue. Each record gives: clone size, D gene, V gene, J gene, CDR3 DNA, CDR3 protein. The D gene is left open where the match is weak. Size is stated for part of the rows, as once, few or many counts, or as a class when the clone is expanded.

>.|.|TRBV5-6|TRBJ1-1
TGTGCCAGCAGCTTTGGGTCGCCTACTGAAGCTTTCTTT
CASSFGSPTEAFF
>many|.|TRBV6-2/TRBV6-3|TRBJ1-6
TGTGCCAGCAGTCTCGCTGAGGAAGTATTGGGTTCACCCCTCCACTTT
CASSLAEEVLGSPLHF
>many|.|TRBV9|TRBJ1-1
TGTGCCAGCAGCGTAACAGGGATGAACACTGAAGCTTTCTTT
CASSVTGMNTEAFF
>few|.|TRBV20-1|TRBJ1-2
TGCAGTGCTCTTTTGGACAGCTATGGCTACACCTTC
CSALLDSYGYTF
>few|.|TRBV4-3|TRBJ2-6
TGCGCCAGCAGCAAAGATCATGGGGGTGCCGGGGCCAACGTCCTGACTTTC
CASSKDHGGAGANVLTF
>few|TRBD1|TRBV6-6|TRBJ2-6
TGTGCCAGCAGTTTGGGGCGGTACGGGACAGGACACTCTGGGGCCAACGTCCTGACTTTC
CASSLGRYGTGHSGANVLTF
>many|.|TRBV12-3/TRBV12-4|TRBJ2-7
TGTGCCAGCAAGTCTCGGGACGCGGGGGAGCAGTACTTC
CASKSRDAGEQYF
>few|.|TRBV7-2|TRBJ2-2
TGTGCCAGCAGCTTAGATCAGGGGTCGACCGGGGAGCTGTTTTTT
CASSLDQGSTGELFF
>many|TRBD2|TRBV12-3/TRBV12-4|TRBJ2-7
TGTGCCAGCAGTTTAAGTGCGGGGGGGCCAAGGCAGTACTTC
CASSLSAGGPRQYF
>many|.|TRBV30|TRBJ2-1
TGTGCCTGGAGGCGGGTGAATGAGCAGTTCTTC
CAWRRVNEQFF
>few|TRBD2|TRBV4-2|TRBJ2-1
TGTGCCAGCAGCCAAGAGCTAGCGGGAGGTTACTACAATGAGCAGTTCTTC
CASSQELAGGYYNEQFF
>.|.|TRBV7-2|TRBJ2-1
TGTGCCAGCAGCTTGTCGACTGCACAGTTCTTC
CASSLSTAQFF
>many|.|TRBV19|TRBJ2-5
TGTGCCAGTAGTATTAACCGGTTACAAGAGACCCAGTACTTC
CASSINRLQETQYF
>many|.|TRBV7-2|TRBJ1-5
TGTGCCAGCAGCCTCCGCATAGATAGCAATCAGCCCCAGCATTTT
CASSLRIDSNQPQHF
>many|.|TRBV7-2|TRBJ2-3
TGTGCCAGCAGCTTAAGGCATGTAGTGGGGGCCATCACAGATACGCAGTATTTT
CASSLRHVVGAITDTQYF
>.|.|TRBV7-3|TRBJ2-1
TGTGCCAGCAGCCCCAGCGGGTTCTCCTACAATGAGCAGTTCTTC
CASSPSGFSYNEQFF
>many|.|TRBV28|TRBJ2-1
TGTGCCAGCAAGTCGCGGCCCGTGCGCGAGCAGTTCTTC
CASKSRPVREQFF
>many|.|TRBV18|TRBJ1-1
TGTGCCAGCTCACCCCTTACAGCGGTGAACACTGAAGCTTTCTTT
CASSPLTAVNTEAFF
>few|TRBD1|TRBV3-1|TRBJ1-4
TGTGCCAGCAGCCTTACAGGGGGAGTAAATGAAAAACTGTTTTTT
CASSLTGGVNEKLFF
>many|.|TRBV7-9|TRBJ2-7
TGTGCCAGCAGCTTTCCTGGAGGGGGAGACGCATCCTACGAGCAGTACTTC
CASSFPGGGDASYEQYF
>once|.|TRBV6-5|TRBJ1-2
TGTGCCAGCAGTTACTCGTCGGGTGGCTATGGCTACACCTTC
CASSYSSGGYGYTF
>.|TRBD1|TRBV6-1|TRBJ2-7
TGTGCCAGCAGTGAAGGCGGGACAGGGCTCGACGAGCAGTACTTC
CASSEGGTGLDEQYF
>.|TRBD1|TRBV28|TRBJ1-5
TGTGCCAGCAGTCACAGGGGGCACGACAATCAGCCCCAGCATTTT
CASSHRGHDNQPQHF
>few|.|TRBV11-2|TRBJ1-2
TGTGCCAGCAGCTTAGGTCCGGGGACCATCCTTAACTATGGCTACACCTTC
CASSLGPGTILNYGYTF
>.|.|TRBV2|TRBJ2-1
TGTGCCAGCAGTGCGACTAGGGACAATGAGCAGTTCTTC
CASSATRDNEQFF
>few|.|TRBV2|TRBJ1-5
TGTGCCAGCAGTGGTCTCCGGGTCAGTAATCAGCCCCAGCATTTT
CASSGLRVSNQPQHF
>many|.|TRBV4-2|TRBJ1-2
TGTGCCAGCAGCCAAGAAGCGCAGGATAACTATGGCTACACCTTC
CASSQEAQDNYGYTF
>few|TRBD1|TRBV20-1|TRBJ2-1
TGCAGTGCTGCCGGGACAGGGTTCAATGAGCAGTTCTTC
CSAAGTGFNEQFF
>many|.|TRBV6-1|TRBJ2-3
TGTGCCAGCAGTGAAGCGGGAGAGAGGGTATGGGTGGGACTCACAGATACGCAGTATTTT
CASSEAGERVWVGLTDTQYF
>.|TRBD1|TRBV19|TRBJ1-6
TGTGCCAGTAGTATCCCGGGACAGGCAATACCACCCCTCCACTTT
CASSIPGQAIPPLHF
>.|.|TRBV27|TRBJ1-6
TGTGCAGCTAGCGTCAGGGGCTATAATTCACCCCTCCACTTT
CAASVRGYNSPLHF
>.|TRBD1|TRBV28|TRBJ2-5
TGTGCCAGCAGTTTCTTCATAGGGGACAGGGGGCAAGAGACCCAGTACTTC
CASSFFIGDRGQETQYF
>few|TRBD1|TRBV14|TRBJ2-7
TGTGCCAGCAGCCTGGGACAGCAAAGTTCCTACGAGCAGTACTTC
CASSLGQQSSYEQYF
>few|.|TRBV7-2|TRBJ1-4
TGTGCCAGCAGCCCCCGGAATGGGTTTAATGAAAAACTGTTTTTT
CASSPRNGFNEKLFF
>few|.|TRBV2|TRBJ2-4
TGTGCCAGCAGCCCCCGGCGGGCGACCAACTTTAAAAACATTCAGTACTTC
CASSPRRATNFKNIQYF
>.|.|TRBV7-9|TRBJ1-5
TGTGCCAGCAGCCTAGAGGGAGTCGCCAGAGGCAATCAGCCCCAGCATTTT
CASSLEGVARGNQPQHF
>.|TRBD1|TRBV6-2/TRBV6-3|TRBJ2-7
TGTGCCAGCAGCCAACGGGGACAGGTCTCCTACGAGCAGTACTTC
CASSQRGQVSYEQYF
>few|TRBD2|TRBV28|TRBJ2-7
TGTGCCAGCAGCCGGGTTGGGACTAGGGCCGAGCAGTACTTC
CASSRVGTRAEQYF
>few|.|TRBV30|TRBJ1-1
TGTGCCTGGAGACACGCTGCACAGGGTAAGACTGAAGCTTTCTTT
CAWRHAAQGKTEAFF
>few|TRBD2|TRBV20-1|TRBJ2-1
TGCAGTGCTAGTAGCGGGAGGACTGAGCAGTTCTTC
CSASSGRTEQFF
>.|.|TRBV28|TRBJ1-5
TGTGCCAGCAGTTTACAGGGGCCTCAGCCCCAGCATTTT
CASSLQGPQPQHF
>.|.|TRBV25-1|TRBJ1-2
TGTGCCAGCAGTGAACTGGCAGGGATGTCTGGCTACACCTTC
CASSELAGMSGYTF
>few|.|TRBV28|TRBJ1-5
TGTGCCAGCAGTCCGCCTGCAGGGTTGGCCCAGCATTTT
CASSPPAGLAQHF
>.|.|TRBV19|TRBJ1-3
TGTGCCAGTAGTATGCCGGGACGGCCGAGCTCTGGAAACACCATATATTTT
CASSMPGRPSSGNTIYF
>few|.|TRBV19|TRBJ2-1
TGTGCCAGTTTAGGTCCATGGAGTAATGAGCAGTTCTTC
CASLGPWSNEQFF
>.|TRBD2|TRBV7-3|TRBJ2-7
TGTGCCAGCAGCTTAGGACCAGCGGGAGACTACGAGCAGTACTTC
CASSLGPAGDYEQYF
>few|TRBD1|TRBV30|TRBJ2-7
TGTGCCTGGGGGACAGGCGCGGGGGAGCAGTACTTC
CAWGTGAGEQYF
>many|TRBD2|TRBV7-6|TRBJ2-1
TGTGCCAGCAGCCAAGGACTAGTGTTAGACAATGAGCAGTTCTTC
CASSQGLVLDNEQFF
>.|.|TRBV3-1|TRBJ1-2
TGTGCCAGCAGCCATCTAACTCCGGGAACCTATGGCTACACCTTC
CASSHLTPGTYGYTF
>few|.|TRBV19|TRBJ1-4
TGTGCCAGTATCCCCACAACGCCTGCAACTAATGAAAAACTGTTTTTT
CASIPTTPATNEKLFF
>many|.|TRBV7-6|TRBJ1-5
TGTGCCAGCAGCCCCCTCTCCGGGATTTGGGGCAATCAGCCCCAGCATTTT
CASSPLSGIWGNQPQHF
>.|.|TRBV5-6|TRBJ2-5
TGTGCCAGCAGCCTACTAGGGGGGACCCAGTACTTC
CASSLLGGTQYF
>.|.|TRBV6-2/TRBV6-3|TRBJ2-1
TGTGCCAGCAAACAGACTAGCTCCTACAATGAGCAGTTCTTC
CASKQTSSYNEQFF
>few|.|TRBV12-3/TRBV12-4|TRBJ2-5
TGTGCCAGCAGACGGGGACTGTTCGGCAAGACCCAGTACTTC
CASRRGLFGKTQYF
>.|TRBD2|TRBV15|TRBJ2-7
TGTGCCACCAGCACGGGGGGAACTTACGAGCAGTACTTC
CATSTGGTYEQYF